This T cell receptor beta chain stems from a study of blood T cell repertoires in COVID-19. The protocol was immunoSEQ multiplex PCR, while the TCRdb copy is restricted to in-frame clones and leaves out a portion. Altogether more than 65,000 clones are present, around 80% being singletons, with the ten largest covering 25% to 30%. Trimming removed 0 bases at V and 5 bases at J, with 14 bases between. The CDR3 spans 15 residues. The germline V gene has CDR1 SGHNT and CDR2 YYREEE (reference sequence). Sequencing was performed on peripheral blood. The sequence derives from a woman older than 75 with active or convalescent COVID-19. V gene TRBV5-4 combines with J gene TRBJ1-2; possibly TRBD1 for D (5 bases). In DNA, the CDR3 is TGTGCCAGCAGCTTGGCCCTGGGGCGGGGTTATGGCTACACCTTC. Protein sequence: CASSLALGRGYGYTF.